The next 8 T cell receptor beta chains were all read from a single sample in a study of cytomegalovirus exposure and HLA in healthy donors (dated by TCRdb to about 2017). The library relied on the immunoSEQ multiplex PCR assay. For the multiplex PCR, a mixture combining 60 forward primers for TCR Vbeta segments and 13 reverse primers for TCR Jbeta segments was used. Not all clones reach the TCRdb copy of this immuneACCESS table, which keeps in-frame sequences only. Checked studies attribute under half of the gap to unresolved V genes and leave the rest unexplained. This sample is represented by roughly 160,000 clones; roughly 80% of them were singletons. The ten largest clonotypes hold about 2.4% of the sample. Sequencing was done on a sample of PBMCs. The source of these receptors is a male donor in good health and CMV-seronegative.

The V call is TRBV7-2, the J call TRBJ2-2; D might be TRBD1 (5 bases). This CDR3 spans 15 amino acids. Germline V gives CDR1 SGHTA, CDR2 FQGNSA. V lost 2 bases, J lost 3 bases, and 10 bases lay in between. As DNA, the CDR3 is TGTGCCAGCAGCTTAAAGGGGCTGCACACCGGGGAGCTGTTTTTT. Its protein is CASSLKGLHTGELFF.

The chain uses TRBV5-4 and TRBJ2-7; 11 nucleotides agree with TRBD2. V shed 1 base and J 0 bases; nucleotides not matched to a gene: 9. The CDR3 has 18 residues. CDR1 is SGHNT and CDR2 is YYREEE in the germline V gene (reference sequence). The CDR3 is CASSLWAPLAGASYEQYF. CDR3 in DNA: TGTGCCAGCAGCTTGTGGGCCCCACTAGCGGGGGCCTCCTACGAGCAGTACTTC.

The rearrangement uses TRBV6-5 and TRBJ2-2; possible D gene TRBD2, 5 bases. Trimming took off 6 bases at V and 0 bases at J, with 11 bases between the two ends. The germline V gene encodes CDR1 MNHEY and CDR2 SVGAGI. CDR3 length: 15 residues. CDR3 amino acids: CASRMDGTNTGELFF. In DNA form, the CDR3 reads TGTGCCAGCAGAATGGACGGGACGAACACCGGGGAGCTGTTTTTT.

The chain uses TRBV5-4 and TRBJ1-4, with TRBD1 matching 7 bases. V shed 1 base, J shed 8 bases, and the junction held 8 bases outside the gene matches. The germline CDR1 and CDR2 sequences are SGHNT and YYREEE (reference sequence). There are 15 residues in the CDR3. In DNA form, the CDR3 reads TGTGCCAGCAGCTTGAAACAGGGGTCGGGCGAAAAACTGTTTTTT. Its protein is CASSLKQGSGEKLFF.

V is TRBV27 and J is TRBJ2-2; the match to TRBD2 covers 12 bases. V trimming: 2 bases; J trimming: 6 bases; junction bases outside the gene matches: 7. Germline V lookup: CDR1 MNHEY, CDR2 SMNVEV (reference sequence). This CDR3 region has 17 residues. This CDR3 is CASSLGQGLAGAGELFF. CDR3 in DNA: TGTGCCAGCAGTTTAGGTCAGGGACTAGCGGGCGCCGGGGAGCTGTTTTTT.

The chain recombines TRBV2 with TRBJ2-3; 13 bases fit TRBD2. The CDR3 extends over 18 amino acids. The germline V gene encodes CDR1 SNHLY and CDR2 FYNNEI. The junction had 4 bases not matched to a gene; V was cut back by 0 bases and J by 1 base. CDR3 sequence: CASSEARTSGGRTDTQYF. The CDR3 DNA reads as TGTGCCAGCAGTGAAGCACGGACTAGCGGGGGCCGCACAGATACGCAGTATTTT.

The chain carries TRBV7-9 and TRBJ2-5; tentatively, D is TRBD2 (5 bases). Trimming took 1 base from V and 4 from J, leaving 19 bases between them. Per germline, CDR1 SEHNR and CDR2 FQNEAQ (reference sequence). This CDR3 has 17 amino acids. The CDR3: CASSLDRLRGGPETQYF. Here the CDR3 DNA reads TGTGCCAGCAGCTTAGACCGTCTCCGGGGTGGGCCAGAGACCCAGTACTTC. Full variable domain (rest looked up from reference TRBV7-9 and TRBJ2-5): DTGVSQNPRHKITKRGQNVTFRCDPISEHNRLYWYRQTLGQGPEFLTYFQNEAQLEKSRLLSDRFSAERPKGSFSTLEIQRTEQGDSAMYLCASSLDRLRGGPETQYFGPGTRLLVL.

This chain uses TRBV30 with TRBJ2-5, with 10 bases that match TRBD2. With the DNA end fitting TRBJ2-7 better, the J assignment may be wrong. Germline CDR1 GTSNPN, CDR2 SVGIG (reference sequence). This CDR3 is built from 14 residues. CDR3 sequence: CAWSVLAGPYEQYF. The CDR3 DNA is TGTGCCTGGAGTGTACTAGCGGGGCCCTACGAGCAGTACTTC.